This T cell receptor beta chain originates from a study of beta chain features in type 1 diabetes. Whole-study results and caveats: For type 1 diabetes patients, VDJ junctions showed fewer insertions and more deletions.

Populations obtained by sorting all exceeded 95% purity. Every isolated RNA sample was fully reverse transcribed, so sequencing captured expressed TCRB transcripts. Data came from immunoSEQ multiplex PCR; TCRdb stores just in-frame clones and leaves some out. This sample has roughly 450,000 clones, with about an eighth found just once. On this clone: Its specificity is not known.

CDR1 and CDR2 (germline): SQVTM, ANQGSEA. With 4 bases removed from V and 2 bases from J, the gap between germline ends came to 17 bases. The length of the CDR3 is 15 residues. This chain joins TRBV29-1 and TRBJ1-1; maybe TRBD1 (5 bases). The sample consisted of naive CD4+ T cells from blood. This TCR came from a woman younger than 35 in good health. The CDR3 loop reads CSVVRQGPLNTEAFF. The DNA for the CDR3 is TGCAGCGTTGTGAGGCAGGGTCCGCTAAACACTGAAGCTTTCTTT.